This TCR beta chain was sequenced for a study of control samples from healthy donors and cancer patients. CDR1 is MNHEY and CDR2 is SVGAGI in the germline V gene. The CDR3 consists of 13 residues. Deletions cut 2 bases from V and 7 bases from J, with 9 bases between. This clone was counted once. TCRdb's table, derived via immunoSEQ multiplex PCR, lists solely in-frame clones and lacks some. The data hold tens of thousands of clones, with approximately 91% observed a single time. Material: PBMCs. The chain couples TRBV6-5 to TRBJ1-5, with D possibly matching TRBD1 (6 bases). This TCR was sampled from a woman between 50 and 59 years old with colorectal cancer. CDR3 amino acids: CASSYGGAQPQHF. CDR3 DNA: TGTGCCAGCAGTTACGGGGGGGCCCAGCCCCAGCATTTT.